The clone carrying this TCR beta chain was seen more than once but under ten times. All donors comprised healthy Caucasians. The V gene's germline CDR1 is KGHSH and CDR2 LQKENI. Trimming took 3 bases from V and 3 from J, leaving 14 bases between them. The CDR3 has 15 amino acids. A universal primer site was added by template switching, and unique molecular identifiers were carried by the cDNA. In TCRdb, the 5' RACE reads were re-called with MiXCR into one record per CDR3 protein. The table lists 500,000 to 650,000 distinct CDR3 sequences, about 7% of them singletons. This record belongs to a study of identical twins. Another study also made use of these data, one on yellow fever vaccine responses in identical twins.

The chain couples TRBV18 to TRBJ2-5, with D possibly TRBD2 on 6 matching bases. This clonotype was sampled from a woman under 30 in good health. Sequenced material: PBMCs. CDR3 coding DNA: TGTGCCAGCTCACCGACGGGACTCCAGAAAGAGACCCAGTACTTC. Its translation is CASSPTGLQKETQYF. Full variable domain (outside the CDR3, taken from reference TRBV18 and TRBJ2-5): NAGVMQNPRHLVRRRGQEARLRCSPMKGHSHVYWYRQLPEEGLKFMVYLQKENIIDESGMPKERFSAEFPKEGPSILRIQQVVRGDSAAYFCASSPTGLQKETQYFGPGTRLLVL.